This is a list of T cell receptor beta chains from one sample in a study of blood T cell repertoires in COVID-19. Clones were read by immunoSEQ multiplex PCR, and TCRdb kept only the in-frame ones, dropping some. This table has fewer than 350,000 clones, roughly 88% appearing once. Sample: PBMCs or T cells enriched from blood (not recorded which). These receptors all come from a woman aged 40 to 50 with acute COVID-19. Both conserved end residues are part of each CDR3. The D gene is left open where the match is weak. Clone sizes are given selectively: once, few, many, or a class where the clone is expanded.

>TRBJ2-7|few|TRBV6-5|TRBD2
CASTPSGIFSYEQYF
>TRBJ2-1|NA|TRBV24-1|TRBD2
CATSDPTSGNEQFF
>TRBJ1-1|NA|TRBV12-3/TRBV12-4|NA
CASSDGRGTEAFF
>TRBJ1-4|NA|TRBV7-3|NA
CASSLVRRGPNEKLFF
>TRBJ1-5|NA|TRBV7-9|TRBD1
CASSYSGTESYQPQHF
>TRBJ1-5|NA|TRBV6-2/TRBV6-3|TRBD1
CASSYPTGGNSNQPQHF
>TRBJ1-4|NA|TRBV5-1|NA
CASSLTGEKLFF
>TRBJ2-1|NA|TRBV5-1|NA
CASSLYIVGGFNNEQFF
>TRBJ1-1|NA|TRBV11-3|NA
CASSRQTNTEAFF
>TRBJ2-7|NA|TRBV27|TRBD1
CASSITQGGRYEQYF
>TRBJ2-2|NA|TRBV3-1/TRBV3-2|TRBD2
CASSLLAGGKTGELFF
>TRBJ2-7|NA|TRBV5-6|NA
CASSLRGTEQYF
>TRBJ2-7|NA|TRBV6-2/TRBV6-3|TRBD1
CASSSPHRDRDSYEQYF
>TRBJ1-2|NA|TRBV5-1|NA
CASSLAPDNYGYTF
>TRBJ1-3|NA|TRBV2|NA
CASSEQGSGNTIYF
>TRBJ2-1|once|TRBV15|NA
CATSRDLFVEQFF
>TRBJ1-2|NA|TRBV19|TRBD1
CASSMQQGGSFGYGYTF
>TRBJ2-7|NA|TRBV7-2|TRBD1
CASSIGTGGPYEQYF
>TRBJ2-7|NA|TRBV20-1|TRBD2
CSVASGRAVSF
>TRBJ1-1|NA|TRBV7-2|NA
CAGSVNSGIPNTEAFF
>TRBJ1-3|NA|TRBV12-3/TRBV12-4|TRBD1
CASSLGQGAFIYF
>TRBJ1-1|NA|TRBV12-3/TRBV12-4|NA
CASIQDTEAFF
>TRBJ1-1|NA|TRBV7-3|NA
CASSLNRNTEAFF
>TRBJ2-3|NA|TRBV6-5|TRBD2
CASSSPSGGALNTQYF
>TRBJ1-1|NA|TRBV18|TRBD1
CASSPETGGNTEAFF
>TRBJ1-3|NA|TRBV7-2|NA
CASSLGLGNTIYF
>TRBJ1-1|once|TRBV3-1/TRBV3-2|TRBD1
CATRGQSTEAFF
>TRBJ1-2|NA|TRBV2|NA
CASRRGGVAYGYTF
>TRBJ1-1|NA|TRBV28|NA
CASSLSRGNTEAFF
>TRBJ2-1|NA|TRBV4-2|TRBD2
CASSQEAGGPSYEQFF
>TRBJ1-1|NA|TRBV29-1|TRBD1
CSVATGALRNGEAFF
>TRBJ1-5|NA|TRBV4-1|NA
CASSQEVWGGDQPQHF
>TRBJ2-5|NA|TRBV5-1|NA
CASSNTGKETQYF
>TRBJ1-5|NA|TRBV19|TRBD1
CASRATGKSNQPQHF
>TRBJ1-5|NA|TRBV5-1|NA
CASSLDGSGGNQPQHF
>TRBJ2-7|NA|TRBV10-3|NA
CAIKRTESSYEQYF
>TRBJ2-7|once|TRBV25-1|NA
CASRSGFSYEQYF
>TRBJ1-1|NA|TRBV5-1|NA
CASSAESEAFF
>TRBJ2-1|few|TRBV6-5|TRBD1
CASSYGDRGDNEQFF
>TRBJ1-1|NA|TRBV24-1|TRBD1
CAVRDRGPGTEAFF
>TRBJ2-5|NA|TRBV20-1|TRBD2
CSASTLAGGQETQYF
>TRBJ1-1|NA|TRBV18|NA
CASSHLLGSENTEAFF
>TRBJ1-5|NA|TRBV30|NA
CAWSADSNQPQHF
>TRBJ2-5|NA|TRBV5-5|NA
CASSPGVGGGTQETQYF
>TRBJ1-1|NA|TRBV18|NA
CASSPPHVNTEAFF
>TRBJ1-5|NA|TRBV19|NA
CASSIVRQSNQPQHF